This is a list of T cell receptor beta chains from one sample in a study of blood T cell repertoires in COVID-19. Sequenced by immunoSEQ multiplex PCR; TCRdb stores in-frame clones only, minus some. This table holds just over 300,000 clones, almost 90% found once. Sequences were obtained from PBMCs or T cells enriched from blood (not recorded which). The source of these receptors is a woman under 30 with acute COVID-19. Each CDR3 is given with its conserved first and last residue. A D gene is named only where the DNA matches it firmly. Size tells how often a clone was seen (once, few, many) or the class of an expanded clone, and some rows leave it out.

16	TRBV27	TRBJ1-5	.	.	CASSFVGSYSNQPQHF	TGTGCCAGCAGTTTTGTCGGGTCTTATAGCAATCAGCCCCAGCATTTT
16	TRBV10-2	TRBJ1-3	.	.	CASSADRHSSGNTIYF	TGCGCCAGCAGTGCGGACAGACACAGCTCTGGAAACACCATATATTTT
15	TRBV3-1/TRBV3-2	TRBJ2-3	.	TRBD2	CASSPREGITDTQYF	TGTGCCAGCAGCCCACGGGAGGGGATCACAGATACGCAGTATTTT
16	TRBV6-6	TRBJ1-5	.	.	CASSYSLGHRGQPQHF	TGTGCCAGCAGTTACTCGTTGGGACACCGGGGTCAGCCCCAGCATTTT
15	TRBV3-1/TRBV3-2	TRBJ1-2	.	.	CASSQDEGGAYGYTF	TGTGCCAGCAGCCAAGACGAGGGGGGGGCTTATGGCTACACCTTC
15	TRBV28	TRBJ2-5	once	.	CASSLQTGYGETQYF	TGTGCCAGCAGCCTTCAGACAGGTTACGGGGAGACCCAGTACTTC
14	TRBV28	TRBJ1-4	.	.	CASRLGQPVKELFF	TGTGCCAGCAGGCTGGGACAACCCGTAAAGGAACTGTTTTTT
16	TRBV5-1	TRBJ1-3	.	.	CASSSNIGLIGNTIYF	TGCGCCAGCAGCTCCAATATCGGTTTAATCGGAAACACCATATATTTT
13	TRBV19	TRBJ1-1	.	TRBD1	CASSMQGDTEAFF	TGTGCCAGTAGTATGCAGGGGGACACTGAAGCTTTCTTT
15	TRBV7-8	TRBJ2-1	.	.	CASSYGEGAYNEQFF	TGTGCCAGCAGCTACGGGGAGGGGGCCTACAATGAGCAGTTCTTC
13	TRBV6-5	TRBJ2-5	.	TRBD2	CASLAGGGRTQYF	TGTGCCAGCCTAGCGGGAGGCGGGAGGACCCAGTACTTC
9	TRBV20-1	TRBJ1-2	.	.	CSALYGYTF	TGCAGTGCTCTGTATGGCTACACCTTC
14	TRBV19	TRBJ1-5	once	.	CASRSRGGNQPQHF	TGTGCCAGTAGGAGCAGGGGAGGGAATCAGCCCCAGCATTTT
15	TRBV11-3	TRBJ2-3	.	.	CASSLAGTGTDTQYF	TGTGCCAGCAGCTTAGCGGGGACTGGCACAGATACGCAGTATTTT
14	TRBV7-3	TRBJ2-6	.	.	CASSHSSGANVLTF	TGTGCCAGCAGCCACAGCTCTGGGGCCAACGTCCTGACTTTC
17	TRBV28	TRBJ1-5	.	.	CASTLQTGLLSNQPQHF	TGTGCCAGCACCCTTCAGACAGGATTACTTAGCAATCAGCCCCAGCATTTT
13	TRBV21-1	TRBJ2-3	.	.	CASSLEGADTQYF	TGTGCCAGCAGCCTCGAGGGAGCAGATACGCAGTATTTT
14	TRBV6-5	TRBJ1-5	.	.	CASKGSGGGQPQHF	TGTGCCAGCAAGGGTAGCGGGGGAGGTCAGCCCCAGCATTTT
14	TRBV5-1	TRBJ1-1	.	.	CASSLQVDRTEAFF	TGCGCCAGCAGCTTGCAGGTGGATCGGACTGAAGCTTTCTTT
13	TRBV28	TRBJ2-7	.	.	CASSLYEGTKQYF	TGTGCCAGCAGTTTATATGAAGGGACAAAGCAGTACTTC
12	TRBV10-3	TRBJ2-7	once	.	CAISEVEYEQYF	TGTGCCATCAGTGAGGTCGAGTACGAGCAGTACTTC
13	TRBV7-9	TRBJ1-1	few	.	CASSELSDTEAFF	TGTGCCAGCAGTGAGTTGAGCGACACTGAAGCTTTCTTT